Shown below are 2 T cell receptor beta chains from a single sample sequenced in a study of PD-L1 blockade in urothelial cancer. Described time point: peripheral blood 6 weeks after treatment start. Profiled with immunoSEQ multiplex PCR; TCRdb holds only in-frame clones, not every one. There are fewer than 90,000 clones in the sample; approximately 90% occur only once, and roughly 0.9% lies in the top ten. Sequenced material: PBMCs, taken around atezolizumab (anti-PD-L1) treatment. The receptors were sampled from a woman older than 75 with urothelial cancer.

The chain couples TRBV9 to TRBJ2-1; 10 bases align to TRBD2. CDR1 is SGDLS, CDR2 YYNGEE, per germline. CDR3 length: 15 amino acids. The junction had 7 bases not matched to a gene; V was cut back by 2 bases and J by 8 bases. The CDR3 sequence is CASSVLAGGRDEQFF. CDR3 nucleotides: TGTGCCAGCAGCGTCTTAGCGGGAGGACGGGATGAGCAGTTCTTC. Complete variable domain (other parts from reference TRBV9 and TRBJ2-1): DSGVTQTPKHLITATGQRVTLRCSPRSGDLSVYWYQQSLDQGLQFLIQYYNGEERAKGNILERFSAQQFPDLHSELNLSSLELGDSALYFCASSVLAGGRDEQFFGPGTRLTVL.

The rearrangement joins TRBV6-5 to TRBJ2-2; possibly TRBD1 for D (6 bases). The CDR3 runs to 13 residues. Trimming removed 7 bases at V and 5 bases at J, with 11 bases between. CDR1 MNHEY and CDR2 SVGAGI come from the germline V gene. Here the CDR3 DNA reads TGTGCCAGCACCCGACAGGATACCGGGGAGCTGTTTTTT. Amino acids: CASTRQDTGELFF.